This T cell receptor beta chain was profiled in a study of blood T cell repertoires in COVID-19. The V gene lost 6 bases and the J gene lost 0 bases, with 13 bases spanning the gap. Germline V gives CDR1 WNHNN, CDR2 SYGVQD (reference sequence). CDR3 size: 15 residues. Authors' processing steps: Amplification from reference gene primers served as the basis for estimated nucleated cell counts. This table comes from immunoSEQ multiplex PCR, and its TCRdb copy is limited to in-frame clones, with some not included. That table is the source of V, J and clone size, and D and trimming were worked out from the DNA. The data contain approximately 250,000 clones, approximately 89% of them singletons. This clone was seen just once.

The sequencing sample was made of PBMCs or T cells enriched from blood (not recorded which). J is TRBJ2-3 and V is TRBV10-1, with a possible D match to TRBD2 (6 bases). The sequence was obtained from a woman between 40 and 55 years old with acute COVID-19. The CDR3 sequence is CASSSTSGSTDTQYF. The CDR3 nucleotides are TGCGCCAGCAGCTCTACAAGCGGGAGCACAGATACGCAGTATTTT.